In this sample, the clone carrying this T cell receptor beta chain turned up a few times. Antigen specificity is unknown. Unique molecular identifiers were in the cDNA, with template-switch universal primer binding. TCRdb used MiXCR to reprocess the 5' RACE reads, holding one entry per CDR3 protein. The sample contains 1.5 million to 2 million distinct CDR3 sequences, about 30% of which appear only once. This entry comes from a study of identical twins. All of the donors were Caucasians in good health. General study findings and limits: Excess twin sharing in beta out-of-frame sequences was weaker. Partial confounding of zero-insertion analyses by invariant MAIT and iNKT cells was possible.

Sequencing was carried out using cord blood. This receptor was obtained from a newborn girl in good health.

DNA of the CDR3: TGTGCCAGCAGCTCTAGGACAGGTAGAGGGACTTACGAGCAGTACTTC. Translating it yields CASSSRTGRGTYEQYF. The rearrangement uses TRBV13 and TRBJ2-7; perhaps TRBD1 as D (7 bases). CDR1 is PRHDT and CDR2 is FYEKMQ in the germline V gene (reference sequence). The length of the CDR3 is 16 residues. The V end was cut by 4 bases, the J end by 4 bases, with 20 bases between.